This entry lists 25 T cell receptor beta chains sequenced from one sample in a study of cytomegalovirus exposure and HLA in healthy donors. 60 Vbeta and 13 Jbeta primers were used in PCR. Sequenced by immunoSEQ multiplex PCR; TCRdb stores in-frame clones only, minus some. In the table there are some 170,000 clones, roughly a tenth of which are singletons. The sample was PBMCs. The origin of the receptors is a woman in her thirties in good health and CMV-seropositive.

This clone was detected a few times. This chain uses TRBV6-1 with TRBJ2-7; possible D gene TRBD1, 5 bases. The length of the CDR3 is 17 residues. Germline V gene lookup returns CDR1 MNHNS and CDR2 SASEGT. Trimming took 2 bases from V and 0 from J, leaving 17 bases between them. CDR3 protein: CASSEPPTDIYSYEQYF. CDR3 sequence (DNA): TGTGCCAGCAGTGAACCCCCCACGGACATCTACTCCTACGAGCAGTACTTC.

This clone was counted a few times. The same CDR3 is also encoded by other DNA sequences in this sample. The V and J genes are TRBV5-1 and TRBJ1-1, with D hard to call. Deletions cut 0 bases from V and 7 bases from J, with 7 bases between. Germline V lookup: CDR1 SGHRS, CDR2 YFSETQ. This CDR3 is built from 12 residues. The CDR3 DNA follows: TGCGCCAGCAGCTTGGCCGGCGGTGAAGCTTTCTTT. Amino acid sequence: CASSLAGGEAFF. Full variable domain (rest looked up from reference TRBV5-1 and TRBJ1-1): KAGVTQTPRYLIKTRGQQVTLSCSPISGHRSVSWYQQTPGQGLQFLFEYFSETQRNKGNFPGRFSGRQFSNSRSEMNVSTLELGDSALYLCASSLAGGEAFFGQGTRLTVV.

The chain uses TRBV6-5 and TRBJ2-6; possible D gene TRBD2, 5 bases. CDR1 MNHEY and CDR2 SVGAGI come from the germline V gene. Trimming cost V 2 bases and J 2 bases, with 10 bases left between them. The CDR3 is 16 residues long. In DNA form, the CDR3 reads TGTGCCAGCAGTTACGTCGGGGAAGCTGGGGCCAACGTCCTGACTTTC. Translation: CASSYVGEAGANVLTF.

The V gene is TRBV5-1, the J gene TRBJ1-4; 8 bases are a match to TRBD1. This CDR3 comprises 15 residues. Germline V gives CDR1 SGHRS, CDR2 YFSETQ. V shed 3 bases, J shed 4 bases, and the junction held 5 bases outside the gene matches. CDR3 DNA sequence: TGCGCCAGCAGCTCCCAGGGGGCGGGTAATGAAAAACTGTTTTTT. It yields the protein CASSSQGAGNEKLFF. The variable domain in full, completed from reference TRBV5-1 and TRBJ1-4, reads KAGVTQTPRYLIKTRGQQVTLSCSPISGHRSVSWYQQTPGQGLQFLFEYFSETQRNKGNFPGRFSGRQFSNSRSEMNVSTLELGDSALYLCASSSQGAGNEKLFFGSGTQLSVL.

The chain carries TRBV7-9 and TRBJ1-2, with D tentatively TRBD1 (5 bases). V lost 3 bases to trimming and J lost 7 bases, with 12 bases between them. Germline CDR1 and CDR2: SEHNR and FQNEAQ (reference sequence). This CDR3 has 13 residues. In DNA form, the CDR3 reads TGTGCCAGCAGCTTCACGGGGGGGGTTGGCTACACCTTC. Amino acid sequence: CASSFTGGVGYTF.

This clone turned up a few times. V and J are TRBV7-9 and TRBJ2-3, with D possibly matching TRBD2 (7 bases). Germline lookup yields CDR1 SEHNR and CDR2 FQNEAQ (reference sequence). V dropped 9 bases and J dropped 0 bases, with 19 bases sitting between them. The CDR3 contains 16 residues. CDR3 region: CASGTLGGDSTDTQYF. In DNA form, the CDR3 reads TGTGCCAGTGGAACCCTAGGGGGGGATAGCACAGATACGCAGTATTTT.

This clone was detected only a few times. Here the CDR3 DNA reads TGCGCCAGCAGCCAAGATACCTATGCGAGGCAGAGCTATGGCTACACCTTC. Its protein is CASSQDTYARQSYGYTF. The V and J genes are TRBV4-1 and TRBJ1-2; D not certain. CDR3 length equals 17 residues. The ends were cut back, 0 bases at V and 4 bases at J, with 18 bases in the middle. Germline values: CDR1 MGHRA, CDR2 YSYEKL.

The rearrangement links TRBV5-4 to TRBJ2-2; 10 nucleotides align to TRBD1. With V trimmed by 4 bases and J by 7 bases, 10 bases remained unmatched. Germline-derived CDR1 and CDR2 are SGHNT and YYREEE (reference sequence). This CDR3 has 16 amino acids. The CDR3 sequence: CASSSPGQGVVGELFF. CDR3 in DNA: TGTGCCAGCAGCAGCCCAGGACAGGGGGTAGTCGGGGAGCTGTTTTTT.

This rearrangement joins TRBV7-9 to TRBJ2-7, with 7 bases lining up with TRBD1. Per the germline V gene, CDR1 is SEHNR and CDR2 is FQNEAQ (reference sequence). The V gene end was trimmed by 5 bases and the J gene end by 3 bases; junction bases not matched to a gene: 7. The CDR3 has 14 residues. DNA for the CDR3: TGTGCCAGCAGCAAATACGACAGGGTCTACGAGCAGTACTTC. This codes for CASSKYDRVYEQYF. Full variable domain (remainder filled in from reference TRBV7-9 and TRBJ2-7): DTGVSQNPRHKITKRGQNVTFRCDPISEHNRLYWYRQTLGQGPEFLTYFQNEAQLEKSRLLSDRFSAERPKGSFSTLEIQRTEQGDSAMYLCASSKYDRVYEQYFGPGTRLTVT.

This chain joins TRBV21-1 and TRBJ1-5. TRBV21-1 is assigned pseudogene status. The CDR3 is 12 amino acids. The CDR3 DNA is TGTGCCAGCGGCACAACGGGGTGGCCCCAGCATTTT. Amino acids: CASGTTGWPQHF.

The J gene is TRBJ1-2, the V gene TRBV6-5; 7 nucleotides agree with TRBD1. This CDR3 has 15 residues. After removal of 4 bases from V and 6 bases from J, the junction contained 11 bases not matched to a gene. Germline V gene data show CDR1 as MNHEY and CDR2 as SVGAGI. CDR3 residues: CASSFQEGGFNGYTF. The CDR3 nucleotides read TGTGCCAGCAGTTTTCAGGAAGGGGGCTTTAATGGCTACACCTTC.

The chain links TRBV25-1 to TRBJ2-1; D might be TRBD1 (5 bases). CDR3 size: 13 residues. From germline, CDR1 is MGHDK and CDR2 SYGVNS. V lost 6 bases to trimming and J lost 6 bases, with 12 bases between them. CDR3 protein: CASRQTASNEQFF. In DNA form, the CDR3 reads TGTGCCAGCAGACAGACAGCCTCCAATGAGCAGTTCTTC.

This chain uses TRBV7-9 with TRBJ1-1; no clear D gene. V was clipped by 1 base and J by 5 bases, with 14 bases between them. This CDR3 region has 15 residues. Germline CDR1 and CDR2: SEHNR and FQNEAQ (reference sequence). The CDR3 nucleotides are TGTGCCAGCAGCTTAGGTGCAGGCTCGGGGACTGAAGCTTTCTTT. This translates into CASSLGAGSGTEAFF.

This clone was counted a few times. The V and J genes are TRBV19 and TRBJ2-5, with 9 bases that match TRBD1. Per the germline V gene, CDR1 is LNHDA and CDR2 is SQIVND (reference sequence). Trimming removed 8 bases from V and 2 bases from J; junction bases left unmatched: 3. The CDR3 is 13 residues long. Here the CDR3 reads CASGDRVQETQYF. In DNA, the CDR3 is TGTGCCAGTGGGGACAGGGTACAAGAGACCCAGTACTTC.

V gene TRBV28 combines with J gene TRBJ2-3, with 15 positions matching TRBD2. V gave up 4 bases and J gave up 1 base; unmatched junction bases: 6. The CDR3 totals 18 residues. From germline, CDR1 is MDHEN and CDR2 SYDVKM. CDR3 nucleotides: TGTGCCAGCAGTTCCGGACTAGCGGGAGGGCCGGGCACAGATACGCAGTATTTT. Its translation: CASSSGLAGGPGTDTQYF.

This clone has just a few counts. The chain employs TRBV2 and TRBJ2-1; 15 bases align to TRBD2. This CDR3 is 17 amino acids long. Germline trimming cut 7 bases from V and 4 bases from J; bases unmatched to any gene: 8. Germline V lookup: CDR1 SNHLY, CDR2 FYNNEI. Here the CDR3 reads CASNGLAGGRAYNEQFF. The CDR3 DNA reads TGTGCCAGCAACGGACTAGCGGGAGGGCGGGCTTACAATGAGCAGTTCTTC.

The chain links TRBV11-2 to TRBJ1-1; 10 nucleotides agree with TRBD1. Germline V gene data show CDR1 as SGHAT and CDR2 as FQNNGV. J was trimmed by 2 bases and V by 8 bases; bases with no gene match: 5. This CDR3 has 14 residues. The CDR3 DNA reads TGTGCCAGCCGACAGGGGGCAGGAAACACTGAAGCTTTCTTT. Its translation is CASRQGAGNTEAFF.

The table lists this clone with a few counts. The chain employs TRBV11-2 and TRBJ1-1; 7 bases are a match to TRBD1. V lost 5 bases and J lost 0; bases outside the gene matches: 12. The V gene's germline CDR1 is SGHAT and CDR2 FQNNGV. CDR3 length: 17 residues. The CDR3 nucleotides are TGTGCCAGCAGCCCTCGGACAGGATCGAGGGTGAACACTGAAGCTTTCTTT. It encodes CASSPRTGSRVNTEAFF.

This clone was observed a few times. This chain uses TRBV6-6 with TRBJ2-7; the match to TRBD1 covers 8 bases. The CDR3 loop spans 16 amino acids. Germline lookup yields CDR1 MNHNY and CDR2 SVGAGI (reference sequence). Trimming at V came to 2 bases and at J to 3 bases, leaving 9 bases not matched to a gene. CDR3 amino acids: CASSYLLGQGVYEQYF. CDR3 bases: TGTGCCAGCAGTTACCTCCTCGGACAGGGTGTCTACGAGCAGTACTTC.

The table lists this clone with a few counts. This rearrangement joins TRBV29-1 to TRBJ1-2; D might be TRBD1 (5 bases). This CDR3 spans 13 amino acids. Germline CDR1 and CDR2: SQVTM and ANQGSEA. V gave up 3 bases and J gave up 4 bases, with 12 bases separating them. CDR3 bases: TGCAGCGTTGACGACAGCCTAGGCTATGGCTACACCTTC. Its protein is CSVDDSLGYGYTF.

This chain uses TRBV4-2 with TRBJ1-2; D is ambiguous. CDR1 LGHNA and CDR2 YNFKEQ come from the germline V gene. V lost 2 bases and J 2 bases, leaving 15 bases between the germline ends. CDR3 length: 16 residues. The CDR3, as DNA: TGTGCCAGCAGCCAACCCCAAGGCGGGTTGAACTATGGCTACACCTTC. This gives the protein CASSQPQGGLNYGYTF.

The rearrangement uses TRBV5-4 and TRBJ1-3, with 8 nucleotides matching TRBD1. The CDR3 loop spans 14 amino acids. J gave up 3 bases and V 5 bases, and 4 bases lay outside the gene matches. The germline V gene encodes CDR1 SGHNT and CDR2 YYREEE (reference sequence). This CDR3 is CASSSGGGGNTIYF. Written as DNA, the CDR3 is TGTGCCAGCAGTTCAGGGGGCGGTGGAAACACCATATATTTT. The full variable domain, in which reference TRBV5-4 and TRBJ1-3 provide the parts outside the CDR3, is ETGVTQSPTHLIKTRGQQVTLRCSSQSGHNTVSWYQQALGQGPQFIFQYYREEENGRGNFPPRFSGLQFPNYSSELNVNALELDDSALYLCASSSGGGGNTIYFGEGSWLTVV.

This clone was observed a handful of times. This chain's CDR3 is CASSLGGGRRGEKLFF. For the CDR3, the DNA is TGTGCCAGCAGCTTAGGAGGTGGGCGCAGGGGGGAAAAACTGTTTTTT. The chain combines TRBV7-9 with TRBJ1-4; TRBD1 agrees at 7 bases. Germline CDR1 is SEHNR and CDR2 is FQNEAQ (reference sequence). After removal of 1 base from V and 8 bases from J, the junction contained 10 bases not matched to a gene. The CDR3 has 16 amino acids.

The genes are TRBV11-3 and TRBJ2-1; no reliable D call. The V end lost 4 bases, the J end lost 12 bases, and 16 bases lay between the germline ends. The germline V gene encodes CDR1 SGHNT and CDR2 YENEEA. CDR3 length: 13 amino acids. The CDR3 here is CASSSPRIHGQFF. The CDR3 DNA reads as TGTGCCAGCAGCTCCCCGCGTATTCACGGGCAGTTCTTC.

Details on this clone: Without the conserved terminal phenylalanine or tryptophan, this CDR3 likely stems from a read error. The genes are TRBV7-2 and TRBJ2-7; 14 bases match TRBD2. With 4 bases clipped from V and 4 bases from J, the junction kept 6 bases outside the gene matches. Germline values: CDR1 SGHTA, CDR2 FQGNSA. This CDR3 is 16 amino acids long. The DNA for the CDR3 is TGTGCCAGCAGCTCGGGACTAGCGGGAGTGGGGTACGAGCAGTACCTC. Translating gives CASSSGLAGVGYEQYL.